This TCR beta chain comes out of a study of blood T cell repertoires in COVID-19. Study details: The study drew acute and convalescent COVID-19 samples from the United States, Italy and Spain. Nucleic acid was either cDNA or gDNA, and it came from T cells, B-cell-depleted T cells, or PBMCs.

The CDR3 length is 16 residues. Germline loops: CDR1 SGDLS, CDR2 YYNGEE. Trimming cost V 0 bases and J 4 bases; bases outside gene matches: 8. As originally analysed: The assay estimated nucleated cells by amplifying reference gene primers. Libraries were prepared by immunoSEQ multiplex PCR; TCRdb keeps only in-frame clonotypes and omits some of them. V, J and clone size are taken as reported in that table, and D and trimming were inferred from the DNA itself. The profile covers about 190,000 clones, with 90% appearing a single time and roughly 0.6% taken by the ten largest. The chain couples TRBV9 to TRBJ2-3, with TRBD2 identical over 7 bases. This receptor was taken from a man aged 50 to 59 with acute or convalescent COVID-19. The sequenced material came from peripheral blood. CDR3 sequence: CASSVGIGGSADTQYF. The CDR3 DNA is TGTGCCAGCAGCGTAGGGATCGGGGGGAGCGCAGATACGCAGTATTTT.